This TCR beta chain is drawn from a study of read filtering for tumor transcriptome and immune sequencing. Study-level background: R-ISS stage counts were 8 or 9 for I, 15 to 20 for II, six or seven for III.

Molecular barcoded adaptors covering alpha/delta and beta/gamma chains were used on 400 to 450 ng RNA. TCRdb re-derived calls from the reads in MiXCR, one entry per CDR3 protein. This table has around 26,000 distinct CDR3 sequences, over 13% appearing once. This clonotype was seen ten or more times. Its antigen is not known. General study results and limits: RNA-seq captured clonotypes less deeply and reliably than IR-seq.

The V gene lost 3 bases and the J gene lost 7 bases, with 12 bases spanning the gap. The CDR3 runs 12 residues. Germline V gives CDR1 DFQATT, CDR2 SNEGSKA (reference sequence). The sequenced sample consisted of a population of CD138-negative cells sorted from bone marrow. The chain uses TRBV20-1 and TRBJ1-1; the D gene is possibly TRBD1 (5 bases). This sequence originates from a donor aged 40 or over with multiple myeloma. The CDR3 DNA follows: TGCAGTGCTAGGAGACAGCAGAATGAAGCTTTCTTT. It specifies CSARRQQNEAFF.